One and the same sample provided the 29 T cell receptor beta chains below, sequenced in a study of T cells in Graves' hyperthyroidism and ophthalmopathy. RNA transcripts gave rise to amplified TCR beta CDR3 regions. Initially, a first-round RT-PCR of the TCR CDR3 employed the HTBI primer set. TCRdb recomputed calls from the multiplex PCR reads with MiXCR, one row per CDR3 protein. The sample consists of roughly 500,000 distinct CDR3 sequences, 15% to 20% of them appearing once. The sequencing input was blood. The source of these receptors is a woman aged 30 to 39 with Graves' ophthalmopathy.

This clonotype was seen a few times. Without the conserved terminal phenylalanine or tryptophan, this CDR3 likely stems from a read error. CDR3 bases: TGTGCCAGCAGCTTTCGGATGAGGGTGGCAGAGACCCAGTACTCC. This encodes CASSFRMRVAETQYS. The V and J genes are TRBV7-2 and TRBJ2-5, with a weak D call TRBD2 (5 bases). Germline V gives CDR1 SGHTA, CDR2 FQGNSA. This CDR3 region has 15 residues. Trimming removed 3 bases from V and 4 bases from J, with 15 bases in between.

This clonotype was counted many times. The V gene is TRBV7-3, the J gene TRBJ2-1; TRBD2 matches at 13 bases. The CDR3 has 18 residues. J lost 2 bases, V lost 4 bases, and 8 bases had no gene match. CDR1 and CDR2 (germline): SGHTA, FQGTGA. CDR3 DNA sequence: TGTGCCAGCAGCTCCCGACAGGGACTAGCGGGAACCTACAATGAGCAGTTCTTC. As protein: CASSSRQGLAGTYNEQFF.

This clonotype was picked up many times. The J gene is TRBJ2-7, the V gene TRBV11-3; the match to TRBD1 covers 8 bases. The CDR3 has 15 residues. The germline V gene has CDR1 SGHNT and CDR2 YENEEA. The ends lost 2 bases at V and 4 bases at J; junction bases unmatched: 7. CDR3 DNA sequence: TGTGCCAGCAGCTTAAACCCAGGGGGCGGTTACGAGCAGTACTTC. Translating gives CASSLNPGGGYEQYF.

As for this clonotype: The junction does not match germline at one end; this may be a read error. The chain combines TRBV20-1 with TRBJ1-2; D perhaps matches TRBD1 (5 bases). The CDR3 extends over 14 amino acids. CDR1 DFQATT and CDR2 SNEGSKA come from the germline V gene (reference sequence). The CDR3 is CSADIKGLDGGYAF. The CDR3 nucleotides are TGCAGTGCCGACATTAAGGGGCTGGATGGAGGCTACGCCTTC.

This chain uses TRBV6-1 with TRBJ1-6; D is ambiguous. Trimming took 9 bases from V and 4 from J, leaving 16 bases between them. The CDR3 is made up of 15 amino acids. The V gene's germline CDR1 is MNHNS and CDR2 SASEGT. The CDR3 is CASARSVPYNSPLHF. CDR3 nucleotides: TGTGCCAGTGCTCGGTCCGTTCCATATAATTCACCCCTCCACTTT.

Ten or more counts support this clonotype. J is TRBJ2-3 and V is TRBV20-1; 8 nucleotides agree with TRBD2. V trimming: 4 bases; J trimming: 1 base; junction bases outside the gene matches: 10. Looked up from germline, CDR1 is DFQATT and CDR2 is SNEGSKA (reference sequence). The CDR3 length is 16 residues. CDR3: CSATGGSGSGTDTQYF. The CDR3 nucleotides read TGCAGTGCTACCGGGGGGAGCGGGAGCGGCACAGATACGCAGTATTTT.

The CDR3 here is CASDRGRNTEAFF. DNA for the CDR3: TGTGCCAGCGACAGGGGGCGGAACACTGAAGCTTTCTTT. V and J are TRBV18 and TRBJ1-1, with TRBD1 matching 10 bases. V shed 8 bases and J 1 base; nucleotides not matched to a gene: 1. In germline, CDR1 is KGHSH, CDR2 LQKENI. CDR3 size: 13 residues.

This clonotype was seen a handful of times. The CDR3 DNA is TGTGCCAGCTCACCAACAAAGGGCGCGGGGACAGATACGCAGTATTTT. This translates into CASSPTKGAGTDTQYF. The chain employs TRBV18 and TRBJ2-3; D is possibly TRBD2 (6 bases). Trimming left V 2 bases short and J 3 bases short, with 15 bases between. CDR1 is KGHSH, CDR2 LQKENI, per germline. This CDR3 comprises 16 residues.

This clonotype was seen ten or more times. This chain joins TRBV30 and TRBJ1-5, with TRBD1 identical over 7 bases. Trimming cost V 0 bases and J 6 bases; bases outside gene matches: 8. The CDR3 is made up of 15 amino acids. Germline V gene data show CDR1 as GTSNPN and CDR2 as SVGIG (reference sequence). The CDR3 bases are TGTGCCTGGAGTGTAGGGGGCATCTCGAGTCAGCCCCAGCATTTT. Translated, it gives CAWSVGGISSQPQHF.

V is TRBV6-2 or TRBV6-3 and J is TRBJ2-1, with D tentatively TRBD2 (5 bases). The germline gives CDR1 MNHEY, CDR2 SVGEGT. Trimming took 9 bases from V and 3 from J, leaving 15 bases between them. The CDR3 totals 14 residues. In DNA form, the CDR3 reads TGTGCCAGAAGAGCGGCGGTGCTCTACAATGAGCAGTTCTTC. Translation: CARRAAVLYNEQFF.

This clonotype was counted only a few times. The chain has TRBV28 and TRBJ1-5, with TRBD1 matching 9 bases. The CDR3 totals 16 residues. The junction had 11 bases not matched to a gene; V was cut back by 6 bases and J by 5 bases. From germline, CDR1 is MDHEN and CDR2 SYDVKM. CDR3 region: CASSPTGTGLDQPQHF. DNA of the CDR3: TGTGCCAGCAGCCCAACCGGGACAGGGTTGGATCAGCCCCAGCATTTT.

This clonotype occurred many times. CDR3 bases: TGTGCCAGCAGCTTAGGCGGACAGGGTAGCGTCAATCAGCCCCAGCATTTT. It translates to CASSLGGQGSVNQPQHF. The chain uses TRBV7-9 and TRBJ1-5; 8 bases are shared with TRBD1. Germline CDR1 reads SEHNR; CDR2 reads FQNEAQ (reference sequence). Losses at the gene ends were 1 base for V and 3 bases for J; bases not matched to a gene: 8. This CDR3 has 17 residues.

CDR3 in amino acids: CASSSRGHSGNTIYF. For the CDR3, the DNA is TGTGCCAGCAGTTCGAGGGGGCACTCTGGAAACACCATATATTTT. This rearrangement joins TRBV6-5 to TRBJ1-3, with 7 bases lining up with TRBD1. CDR1 and CDR2 (germline): MNHEY, SVGAGI. V gave up 4 bases and J gave up 0 bases; unmatched junction bases: 3. This CDR3 is built from 15 residues.

This clonotype was seen a handful of times. The gene calls are TRBV2 and TRBJ1-1; D remains unclear. Germline CDR1 and CDR2: SNHLY and FYNNEI. V dropped 6 bases and J dropped 10 bases, with 15 bases sitting between them. CDR3 length equals 12 residues. CDR3 sequence: CASSPPFKGAFF. CDR3 nucleotides: TGTGCCAGCAGCCCTCCTTTTAAGGGAGCTTTCTTT.

This clonotype was seen ten or more times. The rearrangement joins TRBV2 to TRBJ2-2; 9 bases align to TRBD1. The CDR3 contains 15 residues. Germline V gene data show CDR1 as SNHLY and CDR2 as FYNNEI. J gave up 1 base and V 11 bases, and 8 bases lay outside the gene matches. Here the CDR3 DNA reads TGTGCCTTCTCACCGGGACAGGGGAACACCGGGGAGCTGTTTTTT. This sequence encodes CAFSPGQGNTGELFF.

In its sample, this clonotype was seen many times. The rearrangement uses TRBV15 and TRBJ2-1; 7 positions agree with TRBD2. Per germline, CDR1 LNHNV and CDR2 YYDKDF (reference sequence). Trimming at V came to 0 bases and at J to 9 bases, leaving 8 bases not matched to a gene. CDR3 length: 15 residues. CDR3 nucleotides: TGTGCCACCAGCAGAGATAGCCCCCGCGGGGGTGAGCAGTTCTTC. This translates into CATSRDSPRGGEQFF.

In regard to this clonotype: A much bigger clone sits one base away, suggesting this may be a read error. CDR3 sequence (DNA): TGTGCCAGCTCACCTCCGCCGGGAAACACCATGTATTTT. It yields the protein CASSPPPGNTMYF. The gene calls are TRBV18 and TRBJ1-3; D gene ambiguous. This CDR3 contains 13 residues. The germline V gene encodes CDR1 KGHSH and CDR2 LQKENI.

This clonotype was detected only a few times. J is TRBJ2-7 and V is TRBV5-6; TRBD1 matches 8 bases. The CDR3 totals 13 residues. The germline V gene encodes CDR1 SGHDT and CDR2 YYEEEE. V trimming: 4 bases; J trimming: 3 bases; junction bases outside the gene matches: 3. CDR3 in amino acids: CASSAGQVYEQYF. The CDR3 nucleotides are TGTGCCAGCAGCGCGGGACAGGTCTACGAGCAGTACTTC.

The V gene is TRBV5-1, the J gene TRBJ2-1, with D uncertain. CDR3 size: 13 residues. CDR1 and CDR2 (germline): SGHRS, YFSETQ. The V and J ends lost 8 bases and 6 bases respectively, with 15 bases between them. The CDR3 protein is CASAVLRSNEQFF. DNA of the CDR3: TGCGCCAGTGCTGTATTGCGGAGCAATGAGCAGTTCTTC.

This clonotype came up a few times. The chain carries TRBV6-5 and TRBJ2-7; D might be TRBD1 (5 bases). V gave up 7 bases and J gave up 2 bases, with 15 bases separating them. Looked up from germline, CDR1 is MNHEY and CDR2 is SVGAGI. This CDR3 is built from 14 residues. The CDR3 loop is CASTLTQGPYEQYF. In DNA form, the CDR3 reads TGTGCCAGCACCTTAACCCAGGGTCCCTACGAGCAGTACTTC.

This clonotype showed up just a few times. The chain couples TRBV19 to TRBJ2-3; D is possibly TRBD2 (5 bases). V lost 5 bases, J lost 0 bases, and 15 bases lay in between. This CDR3 contains 16 residues. The V gene's germline CDR1 is LNHDA and CDR2 SQIVND (reference sequence). The CDR3 coding sequence is TGTGCCAGTAGTGGATATAGCGTTTTGAGCACAGATACGCAGTATTTT. It specifies CASSGYSVLSTDTQYF.

This clonotype was counted many times. V usage is TRBV7-3 and J usage is TRBJ2-3, with 8 nucleotides matching TRBD2. V lost 5 bases and J lost 6; bases outside the gene matches: 13. The CDR3 spans 16 residues. CDR1 SGHTA and CDR2 FQGTGA come from the germline V gene. CDR3 DNA sequence: TGTGCCAGCAGCCCCGACAACGGGAGGGCCGGTGATACGCAGTATTTT. Amino acid sequence: CASSPDNGRAGDTQYF.

This chain uses TRBV18 with TRBJ2-2; no clear D gene. CDR1 is KGHSH and CDR2 is LQKENI in the germline V gene. V lost 0 bases, J lost 4 bases, and 6 bases lay in between. There are 14 residues in the CDR3. The CDR3 reads CASSPPGITGELFF. CDR3 DNA: TGTGCCAGCTCACCACCGGGGATCACCGGGGAGCTGTTTTTT.

This clonotype was detected many times. The rearrangement joins TRBV6-2 or TRBV6-3 to TRBJ2-2; 7 bases align to TRBD1. From germline, CDR1 is MNHEY and CDR2 SVGEGT. V lost 5 bases to trimming and J lost 5 bases; unmatched junction nucleotides: 8. The CDR3 runs to 15 residues. CDR3 bases: TGTGCCAGCAGTCCCCCGGACAGGCGGACCGGGGAGCTGTTTTTT. Protein sequence: CASSPPDRRTGELFF.

This clonotype was detected ten times or more. The chain carries TRBV27 and TRBJ2-4; D possibly corresponds to TRBD2 (6 bases). V shed 7 bases and J shed 7 bases, with 14 bases lying between them. The CDR3 sequence is 13 residues long. The V gene's germline CDR1 is MNHEY and CDR2 SMNVEV (reference sequence). CDR3 sequence: CASNKAGSNIQYF. CDR3 DNA: TGTGCCAGCAACAAGGCGGGAAGCAACATTCAGTACTTC.

This clonotype occurred many times. V and J are TRBV6-1 and TRBJ1-2; maybe TRBD1 (5 bases). The CDR3 runs to 13 residues. With 2 bases removed from V and 8 bases from J, the gap between germline ends came to 12 bases. Germline lookup yields CDR1 MNHNS and CDR2 SASEGT. Here the CDR3 reads CASSESGLGGYTF. The CDR3 DNA sequence: TGTGCCAGCAGTGAATCGGGGCTTGGGGGCTACACCTTC.

This clonotype has a count of ten or more. The rearrangement links TRBV12-3 or TRBV12-4 to TRBJ2-3, with D possibly matching TRBD2 (7 bases). Trimming stripped 3 bases from V and 5 bases from J, with 15 bases between. The CDR3 runs 15 residues. CDR3 protein: CASSFGGLGGDTQYF. The CDR3 nucleotides are TGTGCCAGCAGTTTCGGGGGGCTAGGGGGAGATACGCAGTATTTT.

This clonotype was found many times. The chain uses TRBV3-1 and TRBJ2-3; D gene uncertain. Germline V gene sequence: CDR1 LGHDT, CDR2 YNNKEL (reference sequence). V gave up 0 bases and J gave up 2 bases, with 12 bases separating them. The CDR3 is 16 amino acids. Here the CDR3 DNA reads TGTGCCAGCAGCCAAGATCCCCCGCCAGTCACAGATACGCAGTATTTT. This gives the protein CASSQDPPPVTDTQYF.

This clonotype was observed a few times. V is TRBV5-5 and J is TRBJ2-1, with 9 bases aligning to TRBD2. The germline V gene encodes CDR1 SGHKS and CDR2 YYEKEE (reference sequence). V was pared by 4 bases and J by 7 bases, with 9 bases of the junction left unmatched. The CDR3 totals 15 residues. CDR3 coding DNA: TGTGCCAGCAGCCCATGGACTAGCGAGAGTAATGAGCAGTTCTTC. Residues: CASSPWTSESNEQFF.